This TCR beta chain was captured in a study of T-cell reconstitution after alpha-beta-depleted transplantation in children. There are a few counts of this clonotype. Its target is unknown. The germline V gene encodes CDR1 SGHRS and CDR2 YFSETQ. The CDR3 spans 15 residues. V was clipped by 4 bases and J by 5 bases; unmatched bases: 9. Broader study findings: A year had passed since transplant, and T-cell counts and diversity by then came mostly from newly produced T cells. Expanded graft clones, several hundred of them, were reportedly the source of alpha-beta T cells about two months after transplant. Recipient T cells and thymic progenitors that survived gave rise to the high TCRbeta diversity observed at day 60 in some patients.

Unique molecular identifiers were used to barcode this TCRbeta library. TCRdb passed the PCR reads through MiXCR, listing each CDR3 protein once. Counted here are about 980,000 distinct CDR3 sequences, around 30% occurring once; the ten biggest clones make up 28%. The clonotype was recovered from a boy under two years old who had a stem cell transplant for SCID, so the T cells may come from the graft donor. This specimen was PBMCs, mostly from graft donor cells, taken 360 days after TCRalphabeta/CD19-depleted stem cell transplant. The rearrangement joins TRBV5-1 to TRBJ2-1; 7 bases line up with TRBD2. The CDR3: CASSLPTGGNNEQFF. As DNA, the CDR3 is TGCGCCAGCAGCCTCCCCACCGGGGGGAACAATGAGCAGTTCTTC.